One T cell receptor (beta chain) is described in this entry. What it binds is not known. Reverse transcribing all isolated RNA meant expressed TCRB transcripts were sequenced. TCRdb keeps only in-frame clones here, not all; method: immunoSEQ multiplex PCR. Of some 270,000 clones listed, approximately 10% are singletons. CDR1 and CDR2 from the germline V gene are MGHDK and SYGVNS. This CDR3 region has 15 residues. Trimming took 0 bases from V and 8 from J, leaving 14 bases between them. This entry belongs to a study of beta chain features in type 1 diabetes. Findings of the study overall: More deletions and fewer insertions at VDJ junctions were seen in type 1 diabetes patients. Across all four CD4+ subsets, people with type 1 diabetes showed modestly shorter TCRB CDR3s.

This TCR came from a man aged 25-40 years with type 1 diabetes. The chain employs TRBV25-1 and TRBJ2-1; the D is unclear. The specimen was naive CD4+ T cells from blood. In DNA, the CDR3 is TGTGCCAGCAGTGAATATGCGGCTAGTTCCGATGAGCAGTTCTTC. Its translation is CASSEYAASSDEQFF.